This T cell receptor (beta chain) comes out of a study of graft-versus-host responses after intestinal transplantation. About this clone itself: Its antigen is as yet unknown.

CDR1 is SSHAT, CDR2 FNYEAQ, per germline (reference sequence). Trimming took 5 bases from V and 9 from J; bases not matched to a gene: 10. The CDR3 has 15 residues. The assay was immunoSEQ multiplex PCR, and TCRdb's table has in-frame clones only and misses some. The table records tens of thousands of clones, over 85% of them present only once. The source material was unstimulated CD4+ T cells sorted from spleen or lymph node cells, sampled before intestinal transplant. V gene TRBV7-7 combines with J gene TRBJ2-1; TRBD2 agrees at 10 bases. The sequence was obtained from a human donor who received an intestinal transplant. Here the CDR3 DNA reads TGTGCCAGCAGCCCTGGCGGGACTAGCGTAGGTGAGCAGTTCTTC. It yields the protein CASSPGGTSVGEQFF.